This T cell receptor (beta chain) emerged from a study of T cell responses to AZD1222 COVID-19 vaccine. This table comes from immunoSEQ multiplex PCR, and its TCRdb copy is limited to in-frame clones, with some not included. The data contain about 140,000 clones, 88% of them singletons. The receptor was isolated from an adult who received the AZD1222 COVID-19 vaccine. The starting material was peripheral blood, obtained 28 days after the second AZD1222 dose.

The CDR3 DNA reads TGTGCCAGCAGTTTGGGTCTAGCGGGAATTCCCAAGGGTGACAATGAGCAGTTCTTC. Translating it yields CASSLGLAGIPKGDNEQFF. This chain connects TRBV27 to TRBJ2-1, with 9 bases identical to TRBD2. J was trimmed by 5 bases and V by 3 bases; bases with no gene match: 17. The CDR3 length is 19 residues. Germline CDR1 reads MNHEY; CDR2 reads SMNVEV (reference sequence).